The 14 T cell receptor beta chains reported below all come from one sample, sequenced in a study of cytomegalovirus exposure and HLA in healthy donors. The primer mix had 60 Vbeta and 13 Jbeta primers. TCRdb keeps only in-frame clones here, not all; method: immunoSEQ multiplex PCR. The table includes about 150,000 clones, 73% detected once. The sequenced material came from PBMCs. The receptor source for this set is a woman younger than 35 in good health and CMV-seropositive.

The rearrangement uses TRBV9 and TRBJ2-5; 10 bases agree with TRBD2. Per germline, CDR1 SGDLS and CDR2 YYNGEE. The trim removed 3 bases at V and 3 bases at J, leaving 14 bases unmatched. The CDR3 is 18 residues long. The CDR3 sequence: CASSAGVWSGGAKETQYF. The CDR3, as DNA: TGTGCCAGCAGCGCCGGGGTATGGAGCGGGGGGGCCAAAGAGACCCAGTACTTC. Drawing the rest from reference TRBV9 and TRBJ2-5, the complete variable domain is DSGVTQTPKHLITATGQRVTLRCSPRSGDLSVYWYQQSLDQGLQFLIQYYNGEERAKGNILERFSAQQFPDLHSELNLSSLELGDSALYFCASSAGVWSGGAKETQYFGPGTRLLVL.

The gene calls are TRBV14 and TRBJ1-6; D call uncertain. V was pared by 5 bases and J by 3 bases, with 20 bases between. CDR1 is SGHDN, CDR2 FVKESK, per germline. The CDR3 runs to 18 residues. The CDR3 nucleotides read TGTGCCAGCAGCTATCGCGATCCGGCGGATTTCTATAATTCACCCCTCCACTTT. This encodes CASSYRDPADFYNSPLHF. Full variable domain (missing parts from reference TRBV14 and TRBJ1-6): EAGVTQFPSHSVIEKGQTVTLRCDPISGHDNLYWYRRVMGKEIKFLLHFVKESKQDESGMPNNRFLAERTGGTYSTLKVQPAELEDSGVYFCASSYRDPADFYNSPLHFGNGTRLTVT.

This clone was observed a few times. V usage is TRBV29-1 and J usage is TRBJ2-6; no clear D. This CDR3 contains 13 residues. Germline V gene lookup returns CDR1 SQVTM and CDR2 ANQGSEA. The V end lost 4 bases, the J end lost 1 base, and 5 bases lay between the germline ends. This CDR3 is CSVAVSGANVLTF. The CDR3 nucleotides are TGCAGCGTTGCGGTTTCTGGGGCCAACGTCCTGACTTTC.

The V and J genes are TRBV2 and TRBJ1-5; 7 nucleotides agree with TRBD1. V lost 8 bases to trimming and J lost 7 bases; unmatched junction nucleotides: 14. CDR1 and CDR2 from the germline V gene are SNHLY and FYNNEI. The CDR3 runs to 15 residues. CDR3 in DNA: TGTGCCAGCCTGCTCGAAACAGGGGTTGGACAGCCCCAGCATTTT. This sequence encodes CASLLETGVGQPQHF. Looking up the rest from reference TRBV2 and TRBJ1-5 gives the full variable domain: EPEVTQTPSHQVTQMGQEVILRCVPISNHLYFYWYRQILGQKVEFLVSFYNNEISEKSEIFDDQFSVERPDGSNFTLKIRSTKLEDSAMYFCASLLETGVGQPQHFGDGTRLSIL.

The CDR3 reads CASSPYGANYGYTF. CDR3 nucleotide sequence: TGTGCCAGCAGTCCCTACGGTGCTAACTATGGCTACACCTTC. The rearrangement joins TRBV27 to TRBJ1-2, with D unresolved. This CDR3 is built from 14 residues. Germline assignment: CDR1 MNHEY and CDR2 SMNVEV (reference sequence). Trimming removed 5 bases from V and 0 bases from J, with 10 bases in between.

This chain joins TRBV9 and TRBJ2-1; 11 bases agree with TRBD2. V lost 3 bases and J lost 2; bases outside the gene matches: 4. Germline V lookup: CDR1 SGDLS, CDR2 YYNGEE. The CDR3 sequence is 16 residues long. CDR3 sequence: CASSAPLAGAYNEQFF. In DNA form, the CDR3 reads TGTGCCAGCAGCGCCCCACTAGCGGGGGCCTACAATGAGCAGTTCTTC.

This clone was seen more than once but under ten times. This rearrangement joins TRBV6-5 to TRBJ1-1, with D possibly TRBD1 on 5 matching bases. V lost 10 bases and J lost 4, with 19 bases in between. The CDR3 contains 14 residues. Germline V gives CDR1 MNHEY, CDR2 SVGAGI. The CDR3 is CATRTGGEFTEAFF. DNA for the CDR3: TGTGCCACCCGGACGGGGGGTGAATTCACTGAAGCTTTCTTT.

The V gene is TRBV11-1, the J gene TRBJ2-3; a weak D match, TRBD2 (5 bases). Germline V gives CDR1 SGHAT, CDR2 FQDESV (reference sequence). The ends were cut back, 1 base at V and 5 bases at J, with 7 bases in the middle. The CDR3 runs 13 residues. CDR3 sequence: CASSLDRGDTQYF. The CDR3 nucleotides are TGTGCCAGCAGCTTAGATCGGGGAGATACGCAGTATTTT. The complete variable domain, with remaining parts taken from reference TRBV11-1 and TRBJ2-3, reads EAEVAQSPRYKITEKSQAVAFWCDPISGHATLYWYRQILGQGPELLVQFQDESVVDDSQLPKDRFSAERLKGVDSTLKIQPAELGDSAMYLCASSLDRGDTQYFGPGTRLTVL.

This chain joins TRBV5-1 and TRBJ2-1; D is possibly TRBD2 (5 bases). This CDR3 is built from 16 residues. The V and J ends lost 2 bases and 0 bases respectively, with 12 bases between them. CDR1 is SGHRS and CDR2 is YFSETQ in the germline V gene. The CDR3 bases are TGCGCCAGCAGCTTTGGTTCTAGCAACTCCTACAATGAGCAGTTCTTC. This codes for CASSFGSSNSYNEQFF.

In this sample, this clone is medium-sized. The rearrangement uses TRBV13 and TRBJ2-7; weak D call: TRBD2 (5 bases). The CDR3 contains 13 residues. Trimming left V 3 bases short and J 4 bases short, with 10 bases between. The germline V gene encodes CDR1 PRHDT and CDR2 FYEKMQ (reference sequence). CDR3 sequence: CASSFGEQYEQYF. The CDR3 DNA sequence: TGTGCCAGCAGCTTCGGGGAACAGTACGAGCAGTACTTC.

Regarding this clone: The junction shows a germline mismatch at one end, possibly a read error. This sample includes further DNA sequences coding for the same CDR3. In DNA form, the CDR3 reads TGCGCCAGCAGTGATGTGGGAAACAGGGGGCGGGCTGGGGCCAACGTCCTGACTTTC. Translation: CASSDVGNRGRAGANVLTF. The gene calls are TRBV6-1 and TRBJ2-6, with TRBD1 identical over 9 bases. The germline V gene has CDR1 MNHNS and CDR2 SASEGT. CDR3 length: 19 amino acids.

The rearrangement joins TRBV30 to TRBJ2-3; possibly TRBD1 for D (6 bases). The germline gives CDR1 GTSNPN, CDR2 SVGIG (reference sequence). The CDR3 has 15 amino acids. Trimming left V 0 bases short and J 2 bases short, with 12 bases between. The DNA for the CDR3 is TGTGCCTGGAGTGTAGGGCAGGGGTTCACAGATACGCAGTATTTT. Protein sequence: CAWSVGQGFTDTQYF. The full variable domain, completed using reference TRBV30 and TRBJ2-3, is SQTIHQWPATLVQPVGSPLSLECTVEGTSNPNLYWYRQAAGRGLQLLFYSVGIGQISSEVPQNLSASRPQDRQFILSSKKLLLSDSGFYLCAWSVGQGFTDTQYFGPGTRLTVL.

The chain joins TRBV28 to TRBJ1-6; D unresolved. The germline CDR1 and CDR2 sequences are MDHEN and SYDVKM. The ends were cut back, 4 bases at V and 0 bases at J, with 4 bases in the middle. There are 14 residues in the CDR3. The CDR3 here is CASSSRSYNSPLHF. CDR3 bases: TGTGCCAGCAGTTCTCGCTCCTATAATTCACCCCTCCACTTT.

The chain uses TRBV19 and TRBJ2-3, with D perhaps TRBD1 (7 bases). Trimming removed 6 bases from V and 6 bases from J, with 13 bases in between. CDR3 length: 13 amino acids. Germline V gene lookup returns CDR1 LNHDA and CDR2 SQIVND (reference sequence). For the CDR3, the DNA is TGTGCCAGTAGCCGCGGGACAGCGGATACGCAGTATTTT. Translation: CASSRGTADTQYF.